This T cell receptor (beta chain) comes out of a study of T cells after yellow fever vaccination. MiXCR, run by TCRdb on the 5' RACE reads, gives a single entry per CDR3 protein. Among hundreds of thousands of distinct CDR3 sequences listed, roughly 13% were seen once. Notes on the study in general: The CD4 and CD8 compartments had a small share of their clonotypes in common. The secondary response was weaker, and its peak arrived faster, on day 5 versus 15.

A note on this clonotype: Its antigen remains unidentified. One junction end does not reproduce the germline sequence, and a read error may be involved.

This CDR3 comprises 12 residues. Per the germline V gene, CDR1 is SGHVS and CDR2 is FQNEAQ. Material: PBMCs, obtained on the day of the yellow fever booster vaccination. The chain couples TRBV7-8 to TRBJ2-2, with TRBD1 matching 9 bases. The clonotype was recovered from a man aged 25 to 40 who received the YFV17D yellow fever vaccine. CDR3 sequence reads: CASSPRTGALFF. In nucleotides, the CDR3 is TGTGCCAGCAGCCCAAGGACAGGGGCGCTGTTTTTT.